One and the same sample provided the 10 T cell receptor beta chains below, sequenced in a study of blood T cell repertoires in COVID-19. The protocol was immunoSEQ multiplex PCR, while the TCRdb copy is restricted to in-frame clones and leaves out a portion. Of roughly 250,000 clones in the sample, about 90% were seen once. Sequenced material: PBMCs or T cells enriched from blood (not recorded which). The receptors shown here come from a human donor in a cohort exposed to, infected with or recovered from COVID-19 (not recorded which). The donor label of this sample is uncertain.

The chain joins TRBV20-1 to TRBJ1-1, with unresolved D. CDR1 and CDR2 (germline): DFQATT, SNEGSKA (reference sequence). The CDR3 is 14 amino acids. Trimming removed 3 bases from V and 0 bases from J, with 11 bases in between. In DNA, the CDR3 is TGCAGTGCTAGTCGAGGGAGAATGAACACTGAAGCTTTCTTT. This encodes CSASRGRMNTEAFF.

The CDR3 is CASSLGDRGGYTF. In DNA form, the CDR3 reads TGTGCCAGCAGTTTAGGGGACAGGGGCGGCTACACCTTC. V and J are TRBV12-3 or TRBV12-4 and TRBJ1-2, with TRBD1 matching over 10 bases. The length of the CDR3 is 13 residues. The trim removed 1 base at V and 8 bases at J, leaving 1 base unmatched.

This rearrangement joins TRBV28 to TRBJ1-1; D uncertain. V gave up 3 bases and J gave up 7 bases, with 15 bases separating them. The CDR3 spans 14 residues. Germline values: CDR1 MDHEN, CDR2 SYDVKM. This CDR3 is CASSFMFPSREAFF. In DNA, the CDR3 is TGTGCCAGCAGTTTTATGTTTCCCTCCCGTGAAGCTTTCTTT. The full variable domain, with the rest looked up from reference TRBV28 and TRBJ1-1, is DVKVTQSSRYLVKRTGEKVFLECVQDMDHENMFWYRQDPGLGLRLIYFSYDVKMKEKGDIPEGYSVSREKKERFSLILESASTNQTSMYLCASSFMFPSREAFFGQGTRLTVV.

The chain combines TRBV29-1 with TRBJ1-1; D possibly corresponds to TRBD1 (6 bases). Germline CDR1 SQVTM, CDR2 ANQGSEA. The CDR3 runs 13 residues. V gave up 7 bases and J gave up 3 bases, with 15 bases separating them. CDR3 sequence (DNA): TGCAGCGCAGATAGTACAGGGCACACTGAAGCTTTCTTT. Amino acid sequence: CSADSTGHTEAFF.

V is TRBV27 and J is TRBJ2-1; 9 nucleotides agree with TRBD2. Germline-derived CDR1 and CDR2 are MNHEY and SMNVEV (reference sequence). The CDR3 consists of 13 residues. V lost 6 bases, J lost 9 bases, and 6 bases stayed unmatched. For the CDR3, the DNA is TGTGCCAGCAGCCCCGGACTAGCGCCTGAGCAGTTCTTC. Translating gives CASSPGLAPEQFF.

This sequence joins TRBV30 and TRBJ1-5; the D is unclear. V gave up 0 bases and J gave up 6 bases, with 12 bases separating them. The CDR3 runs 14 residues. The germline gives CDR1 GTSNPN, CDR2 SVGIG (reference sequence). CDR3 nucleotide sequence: TGTGCCTGGAGTGTCCCCAGACAAGCTCAGCCCCAGCATTTT. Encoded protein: CAWSVPRQAQPQHF.

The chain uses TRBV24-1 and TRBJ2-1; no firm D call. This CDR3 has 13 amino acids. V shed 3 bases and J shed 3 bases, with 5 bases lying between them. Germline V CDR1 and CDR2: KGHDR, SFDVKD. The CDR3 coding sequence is TGTGCCACCAGTGATAGCAACTACAATGAGCAGTTCTTC. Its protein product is CATSDSNYNEQFF.

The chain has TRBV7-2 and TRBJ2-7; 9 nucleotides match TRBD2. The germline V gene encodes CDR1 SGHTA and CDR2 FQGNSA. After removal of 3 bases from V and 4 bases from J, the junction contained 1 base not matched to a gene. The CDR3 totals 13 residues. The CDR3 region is CASSFLAGYEQYF. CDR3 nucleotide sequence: TGTGCCAGCAGCTTTCTAGCGGGGTACGAGCAGTACTTC.

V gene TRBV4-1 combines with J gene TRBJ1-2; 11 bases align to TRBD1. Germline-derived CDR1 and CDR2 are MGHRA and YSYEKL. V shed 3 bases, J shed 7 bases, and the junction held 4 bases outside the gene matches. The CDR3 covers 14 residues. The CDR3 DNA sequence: TGCGCCAGCAGCCAGTTGGGGACAGGGGGTGGCTACACCTTC. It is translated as CASSQLGTGGGYTF.

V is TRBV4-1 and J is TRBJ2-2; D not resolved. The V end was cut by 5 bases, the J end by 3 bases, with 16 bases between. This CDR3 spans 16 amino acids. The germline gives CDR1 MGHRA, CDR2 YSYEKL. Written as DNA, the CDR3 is TGCGCCAGCAGCAGTATTCCACGCGGCGACACCGGGGAGCTGTTTTTT. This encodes CASSSIPRGDTGELFF.